Shown below are 29 T cell receptor beta chains from a single sample sequenced in a study of CD8 T cells in ankylosing spondylitis. In TCRdb, the 5' RACE reads were re-called with MiXCR into one record per CDR3 protein. Of about 42,000 distinct CDR3 sequences in the sample, 3% to 4.5% are singletons; the top ten hold about 4%. The sequenced material came from blood, either unsorted or a sorted T cell fraction (not recorded which). The receptor source for this set is a female donor with ankylosing spondylitis or in good health (not recorded which).

This clonotype was recorded many times. The chain employs TRBV9 and TRBJ2-2, with D tentatively TRBD2 (6 bases). V lost 0 bases and J 1 base, leaving 10 bases between the germline ends. This CDR3 spans 16 amino acids. Germline V gene data show CDR1 as SGDLS and CDR2 as YYNGEE. The CDR3 is CASSVVQGGNTGELFF. In DNA, the CDR3 is TGTGCCAGCAGCGTAGTCCAGGGAGGGAACACCGGGGAGCTGTTTTTT.

This clonotype has a count of ten or more. The chain joins TRBV9 to TRBJ1-5; no firm D call. CDR3 size: 13 residues. Germline-derived CDR1 and CDR2 are SGDLS and YYNGEE. Trimming cost V 0 bases and J 5 bases, with 6 bases left between them. The CDR3 bases are TGTGCCAGCAGCGTAGCCTTAGATCAGCCCCAGCATTTT. Residues: CASSVALDQPQHF.

The chain is built from TRBV9 and TRBJ2-2; tentative D call: TRBD1 (5 bases). The CDR3 totals 15 residues. Trimming stripped 4 bases from V and 1 base from J, with 11 bases between. CDR1 and CDR2 (germline): SGDLS, YYNGEE. CDR3 residues: CASSRSDRNTGELFF. The CDR3 bases are TGTGCCAGCAGCCGGTCCGACAGGAACACCGGGGAGCTGTTTTTT.

This clonotype came up many times. The gene calls are TRBV9 and TRBJ2-7; no clear D gene. V lost 0 bases, J lost 4 bases, and 11 bases lay in between. The CDR3 sequence is 14 residues long. Per the germline V gene, CDR1 is SGDLS and CDR2 is YYNGEE. CDR3: CASSVEVLTYEQYF. The CDR3 coding sequence is TGTGCCAGCAGCGTAGAGGTACTCACATACGAGCAGTACTTC.

Many counts were recorded for this clonotype. The chain carries TRBV9 and TRBJ2-3, with unresolved D. The CDR3 is 17 amino acids. CDR1 SGDLS and CDR2 YYNGEE come from the germline V gene. Deletions cut 0 bases from V and 0 bases from J, with 14 bases between. The CDR3 is CASSVGLVADSTDTQYF. DNA of the CDR3: TGTGCCAGCAGCGTAGGTCTAGTGGCGGATAGCACAGATACGCAGTATTTT.

This clonotype was seen ten or more times. The chain uses TRBV9 and TRBJ1-6; D remains ambiguous. This CDR3 comprises 16 residues. From germline, CDR1 is SGDLS and CDR2 YYNGEE. The V end lost 0 bases, the J end lost 5 bases, and 12 bases lay between the germline ends. Here the CDR3 DNA reads TGTGCCAGCAGCGTAGCGGGTCTCGCGGATAATTCACCCCTCCACTTT. It specifies CASSVAGLADNSPLHF.

This clonotype was seen at least ten times. The V and J genes are TRBV9 and TRBJ1-6, with D possibly TRBD1 on 5 matching bases. The V end was cut by 0 bases, the J end by 0 bases, with 13 bases between. The CDR3 runs 18 residues. The germline V gene has CDR1 SGDLS and CDR2 YYNGEE. Written as DNA, the CDR3 is TGTGCCAGCAGCGTAGGCGCAGGGCCGAGCTCCTATAATTCACCCCTCCACTTT. Its protein is CASSVGAGPSSYNSPLHF.

There are many counts of this clonotype. CDR3 bases: TGTGCCAGCAGCGTACTTAGCGGGGGGGCCCCCGGGGAGCTGTTTTTT. Amino acid sequence: CASSVLSGGAPGELFF. The rearrangement joins TRBV9 to TRBJ2-2; 11 nucleotides agree with TRBD2. J lost 6 bases, V lost 1 base, and 5 bases had no gene match. The CDR3 extends over 16 amino acids. The germline CDR1 and CDR2 sequences are SGDLS and YYNGEE.

In this sample, this clonotype turned up many times. The J gene is TRBJ2-1, the V gene TRBV9; D ambiguous. The CDR3 contains 16 residues. V dropped 1 base and J dropped 9 bases, with 20 bases sitting between them. Germline V gene data show CDR1 as SGDLS and CDR2 as YYNGEE. The DNA of the CDR3 is TGTGCCAGCAGCGTATCCCCTTTCGGCGGCACCGGTGAGCAGTTCTTC. It specifies CASSVSPFGGTGEQFF. The whole variable domain, remainder taken from reference TRBV9 and TRBJ2-1, is DSGVTQTPKHLITATGQRVTLRCSPRSGDLSVYWYQQSLDQGLQFLIQYYNGEERAKGNILERFSAQQFPDLHSELNLSSLELGDSALYFCASSVSPFGGTGEQFFGPGTRLTVL.

This clonotype was recorded many times. The rearrangement links TRBV9 to TRBJ1-1; no clear D. Germline V gene lookup returns CDR1 SGDLS and CDR2 YYNGEE. CDR3 length: 13 amino acids. Trimming stripped 2 bases from V and 0 bases from J, with 5 bases between. The CDR3 region has the DNA TGTGCCAGCAGCGTTAAAATGAACACTGAAGCTTTCTTT. Protein sequence: CASSVKMNTEAFF.

This clonotype has more than one count but fewer than ten. CDR3 coding DNA: TGTGCCAGCAGCGTAGGTTGGGGGCTGCGGGGGGAAGAGACCCAGTACTTC. Translation gives CASSVGWGLRGEETQYF. The V gene is TRBV9, the J gene TRBJ2-5, with 8 positions matching TRBD2. V shed 0 bases, J shed 3 bases, and the junction held 10 bases outside the gene matches. Looked up from germline, CDR1 is SGDLS and CDR2 is YYNGEE. The CDR3 consists of 17 residues.

This clonotype was counted many times. This sequence joins TRBV9 and TRBJ1-1; unclear D gene. Germline CDR1 reads SGDLS; CDR2 reads YYNGEE. The CDR3 is made up of 14 amino acids. Trimming shortened V by 0 bases and J by 0 bases, and 6 bases separated the two germline ends. The CDR3 spells CASSVGEVNTEAFF. The CDR3 DNA is TGTGCCAGCAGCGTAGGGGAAGTGAACACTGAAGCTTTCTTT.

In this sample, this clonotype turned up many times. V is TRBV9 and J is TRBJ2-7; TRBD1 might be the D (6 bases). V dropped 2 bases and J dropped 1 base, with 10 bases sitting between them. CDR3 size: 14 residues. CDR1 is SGDLS, CDR2 YYNGEE, per germline. CDR3 coding DNA: TGTGCCAGCAGCGTTACCGGGACATCCTACGAGCAGTACTTC. It is translated as CASSVTGTSYEQYF.

This clonotype came up many times. The chain employs TRBV9 and TRBJ2-7, with 8 bases aligning to TRBD2. CDR1 is SGDLS and CDR2 is YYNGEE in the germline V gene. With V trimmed by 4 bases and J by 5 bases, 8 bases remained unmatched. The CDR3 loop spans 14 amino acids. This chain's CDR3 is CASSPGTRSDEQYF. CDR3 nucleotides: TGTGCCAGCAGCCCCGGGACTAGATCGGACGAGCAGTACTTC.

This clonotype was recorded at least ten times. The chain joins TRBV9 to TRBJ2-7; a weak D match, TRBD1 (6 bases). This CDR3 is built from 14 residues. Trimming cost V 0 bases and J 2 bases, with 9 bases left between them. The germline V gene has CDR1 SGDLS and CDR2 YYNGEE. CDR3 nucleotides: TGTGCCAGCAGCGTAGGGCAGGGGACCTACGAGCAGTACTTC. This codes for CASSVGQGTYEQYF.

In this sample, this clonotype turned up many times. The V and J genes are TRBV9 and TRBJ2-3; D possibly corresponds to TRBD2 (6 bases). The CDR3 spans 15 residues. From germline, CDR1 is SGDLS and CDR2 YYNGEE. V lost 0 bases and J 4 bases, leaving 12 bases between the germline ends. CDR3 nucleotide sequence: TGTGCCAGCAGCGTAGGACTAGAGTTCGCAGATACGCAGTATTTT. Translation: CASSVGLEFADTQYF.

This clonotype was seen at least ten times. The chain combines TRBV9 with TRBJ2-5, with D possibly TRBD2 on 7 matching bases. Per germline, CDR1 SGDLS and CDR2 YYNGEE. V was pared by 0 bases and J by 0 bases, with 15 bases between. The CDR3 runs to 17 residues. CDR3 loop: CASSVATRGGHQETQYF. The CDR3 DNA reads TGTGCCAGCAGCGTAGCTACTCGCGGGGGCCACCAAGAGACCCAGTACTTC.

This clonotype has ten or more counts. The V gene is TRBV9, the J gene TRBJ1-2, with a weak D call TRBD1 (6 bases). The germline gives CDR1 SGDLS, CDR2 YYNGEE. CDR3 length: 14 residues. V lost 6 bases and J lost 2, with 14 bases in between. The CDR3 is CASTSSGGNYGYTF. The CDR3 DNA reads as TGTGCCAGCACCTCGTCCGGGGGCAACTATGGCTACACCTTC. Full variable domain (remainder filled in from reference TRBV9 and TRBJ1-2): DSGVTQTPKHLITATGQRVTLRCSPRSGDLSVYWYQQSLDQGLQFLIQYYNGEERAKGNILERFSAQQFPDLHSELNLSSLELGDSALYFCASTSSGGNYGYTFGSGTRLTVV.

This clonotype showed up many times. The V call is TRBV9, the J call TRBJ2-4; the match to TRBD1 covers 11 bases. Trimming removed 2 bases from V and 7 bases from J; junction bases left unmatched: 2. There are 14 residues in the CDR3. From germline, CDR1 is SGDLS and CDR2 YYNGEE. The CDR3 DNA follows: TGTGCCAGCAGCGTGCGGGACAGGGGGAACATTCAGTACTTC. Amino acid sequence: CASSVRDRGNIQYF. Combining the CDR3 with reference TRBV9 and TRBJ2-4 gives the whole variable domain DSGVTQTPKHLITATGQRVTLRCSPRSGDLSVYWYQQSLDQGLQFLIQYYNGEERAKGNILERFSAQQFPDLHSELNLSSLELGDSALYFCASSVRDRGNIQYFGAGTRLSVL.

This clonotype was counted only a few times. The V call is TRBV9, the J call TRBJ2-7, with TRBD1 matching over 8 bases. Germline CDR1 is SGDLS and CDR2 is YYNGEE. The CDR3 has 14 amino acids. Germline trimming cut 4 bases from V and 5 bases from J; bases unmatched to any gene: 8. CDR3 sequence: CASSRGAGGHEQYF. In nucleotides, the CDR3 is TGTGCCAGCAGCAGGGGGGCAGGGGGCCACGAGCAGTACTTC.

This clonotype appeared many times. The genes are TRBV9 and TRBJ2-1, with a tentative D call TRBD2 (6 bases). Germline lookup yields CDR1 SGDLS and CDR2 YYNGEE. The ends were cut back, 0 bases at V and 7 bases at J, with 17 bases in the middle. The CDR3 covers 16 residues. CDR3 in DNA: TGTGCCAGCAGCGTAGGAAGGGGAGGTGGGTGGAATGAGCAGTTCTTC. Amino acids: CASSVGRGGGWNEQFF.

The chain couples TRBV9 to TRBJ2-2; maybe TRBD2 (6 bases). CDR3 length: 15 residues. Germline values: CDR1 SGDLS, CDR2 YYNGEE. Trimming pared 0 bases from V and 7 bases from J, leaving 13 bases between. CDR3 coding DNA: TGTGCCAGCAGCGTAGAGACTAGAGGGAGCGGGGAGCTGTTTTTT. Translated: CASSVETRGSGELFF.

This clonotype was seen many times. The genes are TRBV9 and TRBJ1-2; tentatively, D is TRBD1 (5 bases). V lost 3 bases, J lost 7 bases, and 16 bases lay in between. This CDR3 region has 14 residues. The V gene's germline CDR1 is SGDLS and CDR2 YYNGEE. Here the CDR3 DNA reads TGTGCCAGCAGCGGTCGGAGCAGGGCCGGTGGCTACACCTTC. This sequence encodes CASSGRSRAGGYTF.

There are many counts of this clonotype. V is TRBV9 and J is TRBJ2-2, with unresolved D. CDR3 length equals 13 residues. Trimming removed 4 bases at V and 4 bases at J, with 8 bases between. Germline CDR1 SGDLS, CDR2 YYNGEE. CDR3 DNA sequence: TGTGCCAGCAGCCCGGACGCCACCGGGGAGCTGTTTTTT. Its protein product is CASSPDATGELFF.

At least ten counts were recorded for this clonotype. The chain combines TRBV9 with TRBJ2-7; D call uncertain. Trimming stripped 0 bases from V and 4 bases from J, with 11 bases between. The CDR3 spans 14 residues. Germline values: CDR1 SGDLS, CDR2 YYNGEE. The DNA for the CDR3 is TGTGCCAGCAGCGTAGCGGTCGTGGGGTACGAGCAGTACTTC. Its protein is CASSVAVVGYEQYF.

This clonotype has ten or more counts. This sequence joins TRBV9 and TRBJ2-5; D gene ambiguous. V lost 1 base, J lost 5 bases, and 9 bases lay in between. This CDR3 region has 13 residues. The germline CDR1 and CDR2 sequences are SGDLS and YYNGEE. The CDR3 DNA follows: TGTGCCAGCAGCGTATTCGGCTCCGAGACCCAGTACTTC. The encoded protein is CASSVFGSETQYF.

In its sample, this clonotype was seen many times. The gene calls are TRBV9 and TRBJ2-7; 7 bases are a match to TRBD2. Germline V CDR1 and CDR2: SGDLS, YYNGEE. The CDR3 spans 15 residues. Trimming at V came to 0 bases and at J to 3 bases, leaving 6 bases not matched to a gene. This chain's CDR3 is CASSVGGGANYEQYF. The DNA for the CDR3 is TGTGCCAGCAGCGTAGGGGGGGGAGCCAACTACGAGCAGTACTTC.

This clonotype was picked up a small number of times. This chain joins TRBV9 and TRBJ2-3; TRBD1 aligns across 10 bases. Germline V gene sequence: CDR1 SGDLS, CDR2 YYNGEE. V gave up 4 bases and J gave up 11 bases; unmatched junction bases: 13. This CDR3 is built from 15 residues. Written as DNA, the CDR3 is TGTGCCAGCAGCTTACCGGGACAGGGGTCCGAGTTGCAGTATTTT. Protein: CASSLPGQGSELQYF.

This clonotype showed up many times. The chain has TRBV9 and TRBJ1-1; TRBD1 is a possible D gene (5 bases). The germline gives CDR1 SGDLS, CDR2 YYNGEE. The CDR3 runs to 14 residues. Between the trimmed V and J ends, which lost 0 bases and 2 bases, there was a span of 8 bases. CDR3: CASSVADINTEAFF. The CDR3 DNA reads as TGTGCCAGCAGCGTAGCGGACATCAACACTGAAGCTTTCTTT.